Listed here is a single T cell receptor (beta chain). This sample was included in a study of T cells in localized non-small cell lung cancer. V gave up 0 bases and J gave up 5 bases, with 11 bases separating them. The germline V gene encodes CDR1 SGHKS and CDR2 YYEKEE (reference sequence). CDR3 length: 14 amino acids. Assay used: immunoSEQ multiplex PCR; TCRdb lists only in-frame clones, some missing. The sample lists tens of thousands of clones, roughly 91% occurring once. Source: peripheral blood, taken before any cancer treatment. This rearrangement joins TRBV5-5 to TRBJ2-5; TRBD2 is a possible D gene (5 bases). The clonotype was recovered from a female donor of 60 years or more with stage III squamous cell lung carcinoma. The CDR3: CASSLERRTETQYF. DNA for the CDR3: TGTGCCAGCAGCTTGGAGCGGCGAACGGAGACCCAGTACTTC.